This TCR beta chain originates from a study of T cells in Graves' hyperthyroidism and ophthalmopathy (dated by TCRdb to the late 2010s). Turning to the overall study: Peripheral blood was sampled at the time of initial diagnosis, prior to any treatment. To identify distinguishing TCR V-J signatures, a discovery cohort of about 95 patients was used, comprising 43 with Graves' ophthalmopathy and roughly 60 with stable Graves' hyperthyroidism. Whether ophthalmopathy could be predicted prospectively was tested in an independent validation cohort made up of 18 to 20 hyperthyroidism patients plus 17 patients who later progressed to ophthalmopathy. The roughly 91 discovery patients were randomly divided into training and test sets at a 7:3 ratio. The study also compared thyroid tissue and blood T-cell repertoires from about six Graves' hyperthyroidism patients. Following sampling, methimazole starting at 30 mg daily was given to hyperthyroidism patients, and high-dose intravenous methylprednisolone was given to ophthalmopathy patients. The paper reports TCR Vbeta CDR3 sequencing of fewer than 150 peripheral blood samples: 40 or so ophthalmopathy, roughly 74 hyperthyroidism and 17 progressor patients. Points the paper makes about the study in general: In validation, the model predicted progression to ophthalmopathy with approximately 69% sensitivity and less than 75% specificity, a median of 6.5 months before onset. Sample size was not statistically predetermined, and investigators were not blinded to group allocation. Most expanded thyroid clonotypes (frequency above 0.001) were also found in blood, which suggests that blood repertoires may mirror thyroid immune responses. A 13 V-J signature model separated ophthalmopathy from stable hyperthyroidism, with about 90% sensitivity and around 84% specificity in cross-validation and 80%/75% in testing.

TCR beta CDR3 regions were amplified from RNA transcripts. The first round of RT-PCR for the TCR CDR3 was performed with the HTBI primer set and the Qiagen OneStep RT-PCR kit. Libraries were constructed in a second round of multiplex PCR, after which size selection and purification were performed. Paired-end sequencing of the libraries was performed with 100 bp reads on an Illumina HiSeq2000. The original pipeline was this. SOAPnuke was used to process the raw data, removing reads that contained adapters or uncalled bases, had a mean Phred below 15, or lacked an exact match to the constant primer or identifier. COPE v1.2.5 was used to merge the high-quality paired reads, and each unique nucleotide sequence was defined as a clonotype. MiTCR v1.1 was used to align clonotypes to the IMGT TRBV, TRBD and TRBJ reference segments. Only V-J combinations with frequency above 0.0001, covering approximately 99% of repertoires, were analysed. A TCS score was defined as the ratio between F50 (clonal expansion) and ExV (chaos), using BLOSUM62-based TCRdist between CDR3 peptides within each V-J. Welch's t-statistics and random forest reduced some 510 V-J features to 10 to 15, which were used in a naive Bayes classifier (R e1071). Thyroid-blood repertoire similarity was quantified with the Morisita-Horn index. TCRdb reprocessing: public reads trimmed at Q25 with fastp, clones called with MiXCR, in-frame beta chains kept. Rows matching on CDR3 protein sequence are summarized as one entry with the most common DNA and genes. V and J calls and clone size were set by TCRdb, not the authors. The sample table lists about 680,000 distinct CDR3 sequences, just over 35% of them with a count of one. The ten most abundant clones make up around 30% of the sample.

Comment on this clonotype: Its antigen remains undetermined. No base qualities exist here, and no much larger clone lies one base off it.

Reading the germline V gene gives CDR1 MNHEY and CDR2 SVGEGT. V and J are trimmed by 0 bases and 4 bases, and the gene matches miss 11 bases of the junction. The CDR3 spans 17 residues, from the cysteine through the phenylalanine. CDR3 DNA is the only sequence kept; it has 51 bases, read in frame from the first base. Stable Graves' hyperthyroidism was defined as the absence of progression to ophthalmopathy over 18 months of follow-up. Hyperthyroidism patients were aged 18 to 65 years and newly diagnosed, with disease duration of less than 2 months. Any patient with an uncontrolled infection, another autoimmune disease, pregnancy or lactation was excluded. Diagnoses relied on clinical symptoms, serum thyroxine and TRAb, thyroid ultrasound and orbital computed tomography. PBMCs were isolated from roughly 10 ml of fresh peripheral blood by Ficoll-Paque density gradient centrifugation. Total RNA was extracted using Trizol reagent, and RNA quality was assessed on an Agilent 2100 Bioanalyzer.

The sequence came from a woman between 40 and 50 years old with Graves' hyperthyroidism. The sequenced sample consisted of blood. This chain joins TRBV6-2 or TRBV6-3 to TRBJ1-1, with 7 middle bases fitting TRBD1. The nucleotide sequence is given as TGTGCCAGCAGTTACTCGCAATTTGCAGGGGGGAGCACTGAAGCTTTCTTT. The encoded protein is CASSYSQFAGGSTEAFF.